The count of the clone carrying this TCR beta chain is one. V lost 2 bases, J lost 3 bases, and 7 bases lay in between. CDR1 and CDR2 from the germline V gene are SGHAT and FQNNGV. The CDR3 length is 13 residues. This sample stems from a study of blood T cell repertoires in COVID-19. Study details: Samples of COVID-19 (acute and convalescent) were obtained from the United States, Italy and Spain. Sample material is recorded as cDNA or gDNA derived from T cells, B-cell-depleted T cells, or PBMCs.

Per the authors' pipeline: Researchers report that nucleated cell counts were estimated from reference gene primer amplification. The assay was immunoSEQ multiplex PCR, and TCRdb's table has in-frame clones only and misses some. V, J and clone size derive from that table, while D and trimming were established from the DNA sequence. The sample consists of a few hundred thousand clones, 65% to 85% of them appearing once. The sample comprised peripheral blood. This chain joins TRBV11-2 and TRBJ1-1; D call uncertain. The sequence was obtained from a woman of 80 years or more with acute or convalescent COVID-19. DNA for the CDR3: TGTGCCAGCAGCTTACTACGAGACACTGAAGCTTTCTTT. This codes for CASSLLRDTEAFF.